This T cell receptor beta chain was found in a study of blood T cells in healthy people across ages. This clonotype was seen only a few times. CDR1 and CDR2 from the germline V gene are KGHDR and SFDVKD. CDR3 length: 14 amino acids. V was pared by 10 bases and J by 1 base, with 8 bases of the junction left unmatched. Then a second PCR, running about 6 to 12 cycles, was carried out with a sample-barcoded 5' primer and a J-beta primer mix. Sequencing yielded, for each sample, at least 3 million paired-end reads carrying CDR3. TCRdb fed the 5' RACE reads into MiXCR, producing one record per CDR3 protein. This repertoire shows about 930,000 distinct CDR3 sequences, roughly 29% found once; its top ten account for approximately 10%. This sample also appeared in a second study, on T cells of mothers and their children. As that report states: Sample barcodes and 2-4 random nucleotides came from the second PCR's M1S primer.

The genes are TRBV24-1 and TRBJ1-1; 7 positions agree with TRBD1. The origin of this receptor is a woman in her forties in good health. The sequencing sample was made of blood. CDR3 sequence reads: CATRQTGTNTEAFF. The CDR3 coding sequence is TGTGCCACACGCCAGACAGGGACGAACACTGAAGCTTTCTTT.